Included here is one T cell receptor beta chain sequence, with context. The sample belongs to a study of CD8 T cells in Susac syndrome. The junction had 10 bases not matched to a gene; V was cut back by 1 base and J by 0 bases. Germline V lookup: CDR1 MGHRA, CDR2 YSYEKL. The CDR3 consists of 18 residues. After extraction with the RNeasy kit, roughly 0.45 to 1 ug of the RNA was reverse transcribed using random hexamers. Amplification of TCR beta CDR3 was carried out by immunoSEQ multiplex PCR, which covered 54 Vbeta and 13 Jbeta segments. TCRdb analysed the immunoSEQ multiplex PCR reads with MiXCR anew, one entry per CDR3 protein. The sample records around 130,000 distinct CDR3 sequences, around nine tenths being singletons. The authors sequenced TCR beta from blood CD8+ and CD4+ T cells.

The sequenced material came from CD8+ T cells from PBMCs. The chain is built from TRBV4-1 and TRBJ2-7; 9 bases are shared with TRBD1. The source of this sequence is a human donor with multiple sclerosis. The CDR3, as DNA: TGCGCCAGCAGCCAAGGGACCTGGACAGGGGCCAGCTCCTACGAGCAGTACTTC. Amino acids: CASSQGTWTGASSYEQYF.